This is a list of T cell receptor beta chains from one sample in a study of cytomegalovirus exposure and HLA in healthy donors. Assay: immunoSEQ multiplex PCR; the TCRdb copy retains only in-frame clones and omits some. The sample has about 120,000 clones; more than 60% are singletons. The source material was PBMCs. All receptors come from a man between 18 and 29 years old in good health and CMV-seronegative. Both conserved end residues are part of each CDR3. Each record gives: J gene, clone size, V gene, D gene, CDR3 protein, CDR3 DNA. A D gene is named only where the DNA matches it firmly. Some rows have no size entry. The others give once, few or many, or a class for an expanded clone.

j_gene: TRBJ2-7; abundance: .; v_gene: TRBV29-1; d_gene: .; CDR3aa: CSVSEAYYEQYF; CDR3nt: TGCAGCGTGTCTGAGGCTTATTACGAGCAGTACTTC
j_gene: TRBJ2-7; abundance: .; v_gene: TRBV18; d_gene: .; CDR3aa: CASSPSVAVYYEQYF; CDR3nt: TGTGCCAGCTCACCAAGTGTAGCGGTATACTACGAGCAGTACTTC
j_gene: TRBJ2-2; abundance: .; v_gene: TRBV29-1; d_gene: TRBD1; CDR3aa: CSAEGQGAVGGELFF; CDR3nt: TGCAGCGCGGAAGGGCAGGGGGCCGTTGGCGGGGAGCTGTTTTTT
j_gene: TRBJ2-7; abundance: .; v_gene: TRBV27; d_gene: .; CDR3aa: CASSPAARYEQYF; CDR3nt: TGTGCCAGCAGTCCAGCAGCGCGGTACGAGCAGTACTTC
j_gene: TRBJ2-5; abundance: .; v_gene: TRBV7-9; d_gene: TRBD2; CDR3aa: CASSPGLAAQETQYF; CDR3nt: TGTGCCAGCAGCCCGGGACTAGCGGCACAAGAGACCCAGTACTTC
j_gene: TRBJ2-2; abundance: .; v_gene: TRBV6-5; d_gene: TRBD2; CDR3aa: CASSYGRAPGTGELFF; CDR3nt: TGTGCCAGCAGTTACGGGAGGGCTCCGGGCACCGGGGAGCTGTTTTTT
j_gene: TRBJ1-1; abundance: .; v_gene: TRBV28; d_gene: .; CDR3aa: CASSFGGLNTEAFF; CDR3nt: TGTGCCAGCAGTTTCGGGGGGCTGAACACTGAAGCTTTCTTT
j_gene: TRBJ2-7; abundance: .; v_gene: TRBV28; d_gene: .; CDR3aa: CASSYSSYEQYF; CDR3nt: TGTGCCAGCAGTTACAGCTCCTACGAGCAGTACTTC
j_gene: TRBJ2-1; abundance: .; v_gene: TRBV5-1; d_gene: TRBD2; CDR3aa: CASSLETSGREFF; CDR3nt: TGCGCCAGCAGCTTGGAGACTAGCGGGAGGGAGTTCTTC
j_gene: TRBJ1-2; abundance: .; v_gene: TRBV6-5; d_gene: TRBD1; CDR3aa: CASSYSGQGTLDTF; CDR3nt: TGTGCCAGCAGTTACTCGGGACAGGGGACATTGGACACCTTC
j_gene: TRBJ1-3; abundance: .; v_gene: TRBV12-5; d_gene: TRBD1; CDR3aa: CASGLAGGGNTIYF; CDR3nt: TGTGCTAGTGGTTTGGCAGGGGGAGGAAACACCATATATTTT
j_gene: TRBJ2-7; abundance: .; v_gene: TRBV5-1; d_gene: .; CDR3aa: CASSFNYEQYF; CDR3nt: TGCGCCAGCAGCTTTAACTACGAGCAGTACTTC
j_gene: TRBJ1-1; abundance: .; v_gene: TRBV27; d_gene: TRBD1; CDR3aa: CASSDRDRETEAFF; CDR3nt: TGTGCCAGCAGTGACCGGGACAGGGAGACTGAAGCTTTCTTT
j_gene: TRBJ2-7; abundance: .; v_gene: TRBV10-2; d_gene: TRBD2; CDR3aa: CASSPSGTSGVYEQYF; CDR3nt: TGCGCCAGCAGCCCCTCCGGGACTAGCGGGGTATACGAGCAGTACTTC
j_gene: TRBJ2-3; abundance: .; v_gene: TRBV5-6; d_gene: .; CDR3aa: CASSFRFGGADTQYF; CDR3nt: TGTGCCAGCAGTTTTAGATTTGGAGGGGCAGATACGCAGTATTTT
j_gene: TRBJ2-5; abundance: .; v_gene: TRBV27; d_gene: TRBD1; CDR3aa: CASSFTGAETQYF; CDR3nt: TGTGCCAGCAGTTTCACAGGGGCAGAGACCCAGTACTTC
j_gene: TRBJ1-1; abundance: .; v_gene: TRBV30; d_gene: .; CDR3aa: CASDPRVGRAFF; CDR3nt: TGTGCCTCGGATCCAAGGGTAGGGAGAGCTTTCTTT
j_gene: TRBJ2-7; abundance: .; v_gene: TRBV11-2; d_gene: TRBD2; CDR3aa: CASSPVGGRNEQYF; CDR3nt: TGTGCCAGCAGCCCAGTAGGCGGGAGGAACGAGCAGTACTTC
j_gene: TRBJ2-7; abundance: .; v_gene: TRBV27; d_gene: .; CDR3aa: CASRGTPDYEQYF; CDR3nt: TGTGCCAGCAGGGGGACACCTGACTACGAGCAGTACTTC
j_gene: TRBJ2-3; abundance: few; v_gene: TRBV9; d_gene: .; CDR3aa: CASSAPGAGASTDTQYF; CDR3nt: TGTGCCAGCAGCGCCCCCGGGGCGGGGGCTAGCACAGATACGCAGTATTTT
j_gene: TRBJ1-2; abundance: .; v_gene: TRBV5-1; d_gene: TRBD1; CDR3aa: CASSLAGRGHNYGYTF; CDR3nt: TGCGCCAGCAGCTTGGCCGGGAGGGGGCACAACTATGGCTACACCTTC
j_gene: TRBJ1-3; abundance: once; v_gene: TRBV9; d_gene: .; CDR3aa: CASGQVSGNTIYF; CDR3nt: TGTGCCAGTGGGCAGGTCTCTGGAAACACCATATATTTT